This record looks at one T cell receptor beta chain sequence and its context. What it binds is not known. V lost 3 bases and J lost 0, with 18 bases in between. CDR1 is MGHRA and CDR2 is YSYEKL in the germline V gene. This CDR3 spans 18 amino acids. This sample stems from a study of graft-versus-host responses after intestinal transplantation. Study summary: Isolated intestinal, liver-intestinal, or multivisceral transplants were what recipients had. Once they had received anti-thymocyte globulin induction, all recipients took tacrolimus and steroids for around three years. General study points: In recipient marrow, GvH clones were found, and some appeared first in ileum or blood. Early post-transplant HvG declines showed an association with peak circulating GvH clone levels.

Tissue processing of the graft released intraepithelial and lamina propria lymphocytes from it. Repertoires were generated with immunoSEQ multiplex PCR, while TCRdb's copy carries only in-frame clones and drops some. The sample includes fewer than 20,000 clones, about 74% of them seen just once. This clonotype was obtained from a human patient who received an intestinal transplant, so some T cells may come from the graft donor. The material sequenced was ileum tissue, taken 14 days after transplant. The chain links TRBV4-1 to TRBJ2-1; tentative D call: TRBD2 (5 bases). CDR3 bases: TGCGCCAGCAGCCAGCTCGTCATCAGCGGAGACTCCTACAATGAGCAGTTCTTC. It codes for CASSQLVISGDSYNEQFF.